The 18 T cell receptor beta chains given below trace back to one sample, sequenced in a study of blood T cells in healthy people across ages. With a J-beta primer mix and a sample-barcoded 5' primer, a second PCR ran about 6 to 11 cycles. TCRdb re-derived calls from the 5' RACE reads in MiXCR, one entry per CDR3 protein. The table has around 800,000 distinct CDR3 sequences, 60% to 80% seen once. The sample consisted of blood. Every receptor here comes from a man under 40 in good health.

V gene TRBV20-1 combines with J gene TRBJ1-2; tentative D call: TRBD1 (5 bases). The CDR3 totals 14 residues. Germline loops: CDR1 DFQATT, CDR2 SNEGSKA (reference sequence). V lost 0 bases to trimming and J lost 4 bases, with 12 bases between them. Here the CDR3 reads CSAREPGTPYGYTF. In DNA, the CDR3 is TGCAGTGCTAGAGAACCCGGGACTCCCTATGGCTACACCTTC.

The V and J genes are TRBV20-1 and TRBJ2-7, with 7 nucleotides matching TRBD2. The last part of the DNA fits TRBJ2-5 better; the J call may be wrong. Germline lookup yields CDR1 DFQATT and CDR2 SNEGSKA (reference sequence). This CDR3 comprises 16 residues. The CDR3 DNA sequence: TGCAGTGCTAGAGATCCTTCAGCGGGGCCGGGGGAGACCCAGTACTTC. Translation: CSARDPSAGPGETQYF.

The rearrangement links TRBV3-1 to TRBJ2-1, with D maybe TRBD1 (5 bases). V lost 3 bases and J 7 bases, leaving 16 bases between the germline ends. The germline CDR1 and CDR2 sequences are LGHDT and YNNKEL (reference sequence). The CDR3 has 15 residues. The CDR3 reads CASSHRLGQGNEQFF. CDR3 DNA sequence: TGTGCCAGCAGCCACAGATTGGGGCAAGGGAATGAGCAGTTCTTC.

This sequence joins TRBV20-1 and TRBJ2-3; 11 nucleotides line up with TRBD2. The V segment lost 3 bases and the J segment 0 bases; nucleotides outside the gene matches: 8. The V gene's germline CDR1 is DFQATT and CDR2 SNEGSKA (reference sequence). The CDR3 has 17 residues. The CDR3 loop reads CSASGLAGGTSTDTQYF. The CDR3 DNA follows: TGCAGTGCTAGCGGTCTAGCGGGGGGTACTAGCACAGATACGCAGTATTTT.

This chain connects TRBV7-9 to TRBJ2-3; possible D gene TRBD2, 6 bases. Trimming stripped 8 bases from V and 0 bases from J, with 15 bases between. The CDR3 is 15 amino acids. Looked up from germline, CDR1 is SEHNR and CDR2 is FQNEAQ (reference sequence). CDR3 sequence (DNA): TGTGCCAGCGGACGGGCGGGGCTGAGCACAGATACGCAGTATTTT. Protein product: CASGRAGLSTDTQYF.

The chain combines TRBV24-1 with TRBJ2-3; D tentatively fits TRBD1 or TRBD2 (5 bases each). CDR3 length: 16 residues. With 4 bases removed from V and 2 bases from J, the gap between germline ends came to 15 bases. Germline values: CDR1 KGHDR, CDR2 SFDVKD. DNA of the CDR3: TGTGCCACCAGTGACCTAGGACCGGGGCCCACAGATACGCAGTATTTT. Protein: CATSDLGPGPTDTQYF.

The chain is built from TRBV12-3 or TRBV12-4 and TRBJ2-2, with D possibly called TRBD1 or TRBD2 (6 bases each). This CDR3 has 16 residues. Trimming took 4 bases from V and 6 from J, leaving 18 bases between them. CDR3 in amino acids: CASSSGTYRVSGELFF. The DNA for the CDR3 is TGTGCCAGCAGTTCCGGGACTTACAGGGTTTCCGGGGAGCTGTTTTTT.

In this sample, this clonotype turned up a few times. V and J are TRBV10-3 and TRBJ2-1; 10 nucleotides line up with TRBD2. The germline gives CDR1 ENHRY, CDR2 SYGVKD. The CDR3 runs 15 residues. Losses at the gene ends were 5 bases for V and 3 bases for J; bases not matched to a gene: 4. In DNA, the CDR3 is TGTGCCATCAGTACGATAGCGGGAGGCTACAATGAGCAGTTCTTC. It is translated as CAISTIAGGYNEQFF.

This chain uses TRBV9 with TRBJ2-1; a weak D match, TRBD1 (5 bases). CDR3 length: 13 residues. The germline V gene has CDR1 SGDLS and CDR2 YYNGEE. The ends were cut back, 0 bases at V and 9 bases at J, with 10 bases in the middle. DNA for the CDR3: TGTGCCAGCAGCGTAGCGCAGGGCGGTGAGCAGTTCTTC. Translating gives CASSVAQGGEQFF. The full variable domain, rest sourced from reference TRBV9 and TRBJ2-1, is DSGVTQTPKHLITATGQRVTLRCSPRSGDLSVYWYQQSLDQGLQFLIQYYNGEERAKGNILERFSAQQFPDLHSELNLSSLELGDSALYFCASSVAQGGEQFFGPGTRLTVL.

This clonotype came up once. V is TRBV7-2 and J is TRBJ2-4, with 10 nucleotides matching TRBD1. The J call may be wrong; the DNA end is better matched by TRBJ2-7. Germline loops: CDR1 SGHTA, CDR2 FQGNSA. CDR3 length equals 16 residues. CDR3 bases: TGTGCCAGCAGCTTAGGGGGACAGGGGATATCCTACGAGCAGTACTTC. Protein product: CASSLGGQGISYEQYF.

The rearrangement links TRBV15 to TRBJ2-3, with 13 positions matching TRBD2. The CDR3 loop spans 16 amino acids. V was clipped by 4 bases and J by 4 bases; unmatched bases: 5. Per the germline V gene, CDR1 is LNHNV and CDR2 is YYDKDF (reference sequence). The DNA of the CDR3 is TGTGCCACCAGCACCCGACTAGCGGGGGGTTCAGATACGCAGTATTTT. Amino acid sequence: CATSTRLAGGSDTQYF. Full variable domain (rest looked up from reference TRBV15 and TRBJ2-3): DAMVIQNPRYQVTQFGKPVTLSCSQTLNHNVMYWYQQKSSQAPKLLFHYYDKDFNNEADTPDNFQSRRPNTSFCFLDIRSPGLGDTAMYLCATSTRLAGGSDTQYFGPGTRLTVL.

This chain links TRBV20-1 with TRBJ2-1, with TRBD2 as a possible D gene (5 bases). This CDR3 has 12 residues. Germline V lookup: CDR1 DFQATT, CDR2 SNEGSKA (reference sequence). Trimming removed 5 bases at V and 10 bases at J, with 15 bases between. DNA of the CDR3: TGCAGTGCTCCTCCCGCGGGTAGCGAGCAGTTCTTC. As protein: CSAPPAGSEQFF.

At least ten counts were recorded for this clonotype. The chain links TRBV6-6 to TRBJ2-7; D ambiguous. Germline assignment: CDR1 MNHNY and CDR2 SVGAGI (reference sequence). Trimming cost V 6 bases and J 3 bases, with 9 bases left between them. This CDR3 is built from 12 residues. CDR3 residues: CASSLPDYEQYF. The CDR3 nucleotides are TGTGCCAGCAGCCTGCCCGACTACGAGCAGTACTTC.

Here the CDR3 reads CASRLGGSGYEQYF. Written as DNA, the CDR3 is TGTGCCAGCAGACTCGGGGGGAGCGGGTACGAGCAGTACTTC. The rearrangement uses TRBV12-3 or TRBV12-4 and TRBJ2-7; TRBD2 matches at 7 bases. V dropped 6 bases and J dropped 4; count of bases not matched to a gene: 9. The length of the CDR3 is 14 residues.

The J gene is TRBJ2-7, the V gene TRBV5-1, with D unclear. V lost 4 bases to trimming and J lost 3 bases, with 17 bases between them. The CDR3 loop spans 15 amino acids. Germline-derived CDR1 and CDR2 are SGHRS and YFSETQ. The CDR3 DNA is TGCGCCAGCAGCCTCGGATCGACGAGAAACTACGAGCAGTACTTC. Amino acids: CASSLGSTRNYEQYF.

V is TRBV21-1 and J is TRBJ2-4. The last part of the DNA fits TRBJ2-7 better; the J call may be wrong. TRBV21-1 is termed a pseudogene. This CDR3 is 15 amino acids long. The chain's CDR3 is CASSKVGAVSYEQYF. The CDR3 DNA is TGTGCCAGCAGCAAAGTTGGAGCAGTTTCCTACGAGCAGTACTTC.

A few counts support this clonotype. The rearrangement joins TRBV5-6 to TRBJ1-2; D is uncertain. Germline values: CDR1 SGHDT, CDR2 YYEEEE. The germline V and J ends were trimmed by 4 bases and 2 bases, with 12 bases remaining between them. CDR3 length: 14 residues. Here the CDR3 reads CASSRLTANYGYTF. CDR3 in DNA: TGTGCCAGCAGCCGATTGACCGCGAACTATGGCTACACCTTC.

V gene TRBV20-1 combines with J gene TRBJ2-4; 11 bases align to TRBD1. The end of the DNA is better explained by TRBJ2-7, so the J call may be wrong. Germline V gene lookup returns CDR1 DFQATT and CDR2 SNEGSKA (reference sequence). The CDR3 loop spans 14 amino acids. DNA for the CDR3: TGCAGTGCTACGACGGGACAGGGGGTCCACGAGCAGTACTTC. This gives the protein CSATTGQGVHEQYF.